A selection of T cell receptor beta chains follows, all from one sample in a study of T-cell memory formation after mild COVID-19. TCRdb re-derived calls from the 5' RACE reads in MiXCR, one entry per CDR3 protein. The sample holds fewer than 400,000 distinct CDR3 sequences, roughly 13% seen once. Material: PBMCs or a T cell subset sorted from them (not recorded which). These receptors all come from a man in his late teens or twenties who had mild COVID-19 (a few samples of this study predate the infection). Cell type and time point are not known. CDR3s include the opening cysteine and the closing phenylalanine or tryptophan. A D gene is named only where the DNA matches it firmly. Clone size is given for some rows only: seen once, a few or many times, or a class if the clone is expanded.

clone_size j_call v_call d_call cdr3_nt cdr3_aa
few TRBJ1-2 TRBV20-1 NA TGCACGGGGCGCCAAAACTATGGCTACACCTTC CTGRQNYGYTF
few TRBJ2-7 TRBV7-2 NA TGTGCCAGCAGCTTCTACGGGGACGAGCAGTACTTC CASSFYGDEQYF
few TRBJ1-5 TRBV4-2 NA TGTGCCAGCAGCCAAGAGGGGGGGGTCATTCCCCAGCCCCAGCATTTT CASSQEGGVIPQPQHF
NA TRBJ2-3 TRBV11-2 NA TGTGCCAGCAGCGCTGGCTCGGGGGACCGAGCGACAGATACGCAGTATTTT CASSAGSGDRATDTQYF
NA TRBJ1-6 TRBV5-5 NA TGTGCCAGCAGCTTCAGTTCCGGGGTTATGTCACCCCTCCACTTT CASSFSSGVMSPLHF
NA TRBJ2-1 TRBV6-1 NA TGTGCCAGCGGGTCTCGGACGGTAAGCTCCTACAATGAGCAGTTCTTC CASGSRTVSSYNEQFF
few TRBJ2-1 TRBV7-3 NA TGTGCCAGCAGCGCTAACCCCTATGGCAATGAGCAGTTCTTC CASSANPYGNEQFF
many TRBJ1-2 TRBV7-2 NA TGTGCCAGCAGCTTAGATCGGGGGGTTGGCTACACCTTC CASSLDRGVGYTF
few TRBJ2-4 TRBV2 NA TGTGCCAGCCGCGGGACAGAAAAAAACATTCAGTACTTC CASRGTEKNIQYF
few TRBJ2-3 TRBV20-1 TRBD2 TGCAGTGCTCCAACGGCGGGGGGCACAGATACGCAGTATTTT CSAPTAGGTDTQYF
few TRBJ2-5 TRBV7-7 TRBD2 TGTGCTAGCAGCCTCTCGACTAGCGTTGGGACCCAGTACTTC CASSLSTSVGTQYF
NA TRBJ2-7 TRBV5-1 TRBD1 TGCGCCAGCAGCTTGGGGGGACAGGGTATGTACGAGCAGTACTTC CASSLGGQGMYEQYF
NA TRBJ2-3 TRBV7-2 TRBD2 TGTGCCAGCAGCTTACTGGTTTTGGCGGGGGGCCGACGTCATACGCAGTATTTT CASSLLVLAGGRRHTQYF
NA TRBJ2-3 TRBV18 NA TGTGCCAGCTCACCATTTAGGAGCACAGATACGCAGTATTTT CASSPFRSTDTQYF
NA TRBJ2-2 TRBV6-5 NA TGTGCCAGCAGTTACTCGAAAGCTCCCGGGGAGCTGTTTTTT CASSYSKAPGELFF
many TRBJ2-7 TRBV5-1 NA TGCGCCAGCAGCTTGGAGGAGACTAGACCCTACGAGCAGTACTTC CASSLEETRPYEQYF
NA TRBJ2-7 TRBV4-1 TRBD1 TGCGCCAGCAGCCAGGACAGGGGGTTAATTTACGAGCAGTACTTC CASSQDRGLIYEQYF
few TRBJ1-1 TRBV19 NA TGTGCCAGTCGCCTTGGGGACAAGAACACTGAAGCTTTCTTT CASRLGDKNTEAFF
few TRBJ1-2 TRBV5-1 NA TGCGCCAGCAGCTTGAACCCGTGGGGAGCTAACTATGGCTACACCTTC CASSLNPWGANYGYTF
NA TRBJ2-3 TRBV6-5 NA TGTGCCAGCAGTGGTGGGATTACAGATACGCAGTATTTT CASSGGITDTQYF
many TRBJ1-3 TRBV4-3 TRBD1 TGCGCCAGCAGCCGTAGTTGGACAGGCTCTGGAAACACCATATATTTT CASSRSWTGSGNTIYF
NA TRBJ1-3 TRBV7-8 NA TGTGCCAGCAGCTTCGGGTCAGGGGACACCATATATTTT CASSFGSGDTIYF
few TRBJ1-2 TRBV6-5 NA TGTGCCAGCAGTTATGGGGGTAGCGGTGGCTACACCTTC CASSYGGSGGYTF
few TRBJ1-1 TRBV7-2 NA TGTGCCAGCAGCTTAGTCGGGGGCGCGAGCACTGAAGCTTTCTTT CASSLVGGASTEAFF
NA TRBJ2-1 TRBV11-1 TRBD2 TGTGCCAGCAGCTTGCTACGCGGGGGGGCCCCCCATGAGCAGTTCTTC CASSLLRGGAPHEQFF
NA TRBJ2-3 TRBV20-1 TRBD2 TGCAGTGTTGCCGGGACTAGCGGGGTGAGAGGCACAGATACGCAGTATTTT CSVAGTSGVRGTDTQYF
NA TRBJ2-1 TRBV20-1 TRBD1 TGCAGTGCCCCTTCAGGGGGATCTTGGGGAAGTGAGCAGTTCTTC CSAPSGGSWGSEQFF
NA TRBJ2-4 TRBV6-1 NA TGTGCCAGCAGTGATCCCTGGCGTATGCGGGACAGAGCCAAAAACATTCAGTACTTC CASSDPWRMRDRAKNIQYF
few TRBJ2-1 TRBV7-2 NA TGTGCCAGCAGCCTACAGGGAGGACGGGACAATGAGCAGTTCTTC CASSLQGGRDNEQFF
NA TRBJ2-3 TRBV7-9 NA TGTGCCAGCAGCTTAGAAAGGGCGGGGACAGATACGCAGTATTTT CASSLERAGTDTQYF
few TRBJ2-3 TRBV4-2 NA TGTGCCAGCAGCCTCGAATTCCTGATAGGCACAGATACGCAGTATTTT CASSLEFLIGTDTQYF
few TRBJ1-2 TRBV9 TRBD1 TGTGCCAGCAGCCTTCGGACAGGGGGCTACACCTTC CASSLRTGGYTF
few TRBJ2-5 TRBV9 TRBD2 TGTGCCAGCAGCGAGGGGGCTAGCGGGGGCCTCCGGGGAGAGACCCAGTACTTC CASSEGASGGLRGETQYF
NA TRBJ2-7 TRBV12-3/TRBV12-4 TRBD1 TGTGCCAGCAGTCCTACAGGGGCCGAGCAGTACTTC CASSPTGAEQYF
NA TRBJ2-7 TRBV4-1 NA TGCGCCAGCAGCCCAGGAGGCACAACCTCCTACGAGCAGTACTTC CASSPGGTTSYEQYF
NA TRBJ2-7 TRBV6-5 TRBD2 TGTGCCAGTAACCCCGCCAGCGGGGGGAACTACGAGCAGTACTTC CASNPASGGNYEQYF
NA TRBJ2-3 TRBV7-9 TRBD1 TGTGCCAGCAGCTTAGACCCGGGACAGGGGGTTTATACGCAGTATTTT CASSLDPGQGVYTQYF